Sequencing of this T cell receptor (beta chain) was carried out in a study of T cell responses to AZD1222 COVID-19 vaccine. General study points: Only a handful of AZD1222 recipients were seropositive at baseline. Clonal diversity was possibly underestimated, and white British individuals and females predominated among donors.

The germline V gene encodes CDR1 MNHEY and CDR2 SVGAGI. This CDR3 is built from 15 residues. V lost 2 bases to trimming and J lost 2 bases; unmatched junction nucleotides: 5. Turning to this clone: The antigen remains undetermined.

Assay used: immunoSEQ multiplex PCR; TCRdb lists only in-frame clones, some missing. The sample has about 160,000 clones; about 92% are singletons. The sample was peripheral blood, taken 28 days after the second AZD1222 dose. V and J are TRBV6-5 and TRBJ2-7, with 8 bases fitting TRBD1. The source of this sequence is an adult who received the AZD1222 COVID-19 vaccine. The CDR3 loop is CASSYGTGDTYEQYF. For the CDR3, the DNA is TGTGCCAGCAGTTACGGGACAGGTGACACCTACGAGCAGTACTTC.